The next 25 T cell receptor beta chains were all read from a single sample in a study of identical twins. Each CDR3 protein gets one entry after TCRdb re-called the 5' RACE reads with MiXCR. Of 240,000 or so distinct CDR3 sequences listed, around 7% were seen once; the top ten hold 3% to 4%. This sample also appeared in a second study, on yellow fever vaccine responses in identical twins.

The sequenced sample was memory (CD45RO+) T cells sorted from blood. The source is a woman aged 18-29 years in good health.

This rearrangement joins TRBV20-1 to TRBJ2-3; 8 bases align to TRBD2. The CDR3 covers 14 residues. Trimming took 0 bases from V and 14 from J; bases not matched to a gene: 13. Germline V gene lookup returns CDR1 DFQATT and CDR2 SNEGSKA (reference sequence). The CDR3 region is CSARDLTSAPSLYF. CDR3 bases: TGCAGTGCTAGAGATCTGACTAGCGCTCCGAGTCTGTATTTT.

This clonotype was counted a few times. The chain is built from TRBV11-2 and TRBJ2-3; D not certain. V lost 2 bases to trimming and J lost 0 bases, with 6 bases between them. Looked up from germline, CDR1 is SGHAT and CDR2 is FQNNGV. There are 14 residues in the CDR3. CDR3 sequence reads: CASSLSPSTDTQYF. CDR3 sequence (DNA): TGTGCCAGCAGCTTATCCCCTAGCACAGATACGCAGTATTTT. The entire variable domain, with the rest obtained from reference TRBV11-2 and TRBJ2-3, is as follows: EAGVAQSPRYKIIEKRQSVAFWCNPISGHATLYWYQQILGQGPKLLIQFQNNGVVDDSQLPKDRFSAERLKGVDSTLKIQPAKLEDSAVYLCASSLSPSTDTQYFGPGTRLTVL.

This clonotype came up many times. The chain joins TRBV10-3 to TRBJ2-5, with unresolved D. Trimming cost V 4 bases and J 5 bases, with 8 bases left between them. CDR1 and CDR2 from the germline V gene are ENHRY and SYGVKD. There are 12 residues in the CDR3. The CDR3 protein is CAISAPRETQYF. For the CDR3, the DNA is TGTGCCATCAGTGCCCCTCGGGAGACCCAGTACTTC.

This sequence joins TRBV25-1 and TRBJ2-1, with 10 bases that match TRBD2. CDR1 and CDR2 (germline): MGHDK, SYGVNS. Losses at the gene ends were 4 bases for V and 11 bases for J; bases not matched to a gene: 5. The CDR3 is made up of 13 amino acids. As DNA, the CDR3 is TGTGCCAGCAGTGGTACTAGCGGGACTAAGCAGTTCTTC. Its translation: CASSGTSGTKQFF.

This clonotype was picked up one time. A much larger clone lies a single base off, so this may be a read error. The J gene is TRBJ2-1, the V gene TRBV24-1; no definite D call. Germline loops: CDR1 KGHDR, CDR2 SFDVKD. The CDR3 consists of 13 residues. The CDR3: CAASDLRNNEQFF. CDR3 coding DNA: TGTGCCGCCAGTGATTTACGAAACAATGAGCAGTTCTTC.

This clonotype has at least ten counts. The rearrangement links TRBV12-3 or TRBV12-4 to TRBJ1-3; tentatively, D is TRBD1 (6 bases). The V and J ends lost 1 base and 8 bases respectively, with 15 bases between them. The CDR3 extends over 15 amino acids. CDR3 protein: CASSLGPGAPDTIYF. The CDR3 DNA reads TGTGCCAGCAGTTTAGGACCAGGGGCGCCAGACACCATATATTTT.

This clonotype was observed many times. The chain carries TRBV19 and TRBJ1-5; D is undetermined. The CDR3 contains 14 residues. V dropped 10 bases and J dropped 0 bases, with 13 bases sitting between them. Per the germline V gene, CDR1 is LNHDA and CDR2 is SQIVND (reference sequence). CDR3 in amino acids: CATTEAFSNQPQHF. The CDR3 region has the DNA TGTGCCACCACGGAAGCATTTAGCAATCAGCCCCAGCATTTT.

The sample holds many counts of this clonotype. CDR3 residues: CAISLAGGNEQFF. The DNA for the CDR3 is TGTGCCATCAGTCTAGCGGGAGGGAATGAGCAGTTCTTC. This chain joins TRBV10-3 and TRBJ2-1; 12 nucleotides line up with TRBD2. In germline, CDR1 is ENHRY, CDR2 SYGVKD. With V trimmed by 5 bases and J by 7 bases, 0 bases remained unmatched. The CDR3 totals 13 residues.

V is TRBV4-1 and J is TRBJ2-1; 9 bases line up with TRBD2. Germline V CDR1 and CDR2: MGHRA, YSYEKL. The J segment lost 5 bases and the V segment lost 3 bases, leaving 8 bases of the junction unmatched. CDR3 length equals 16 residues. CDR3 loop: CASSQTRLAENNEQFF. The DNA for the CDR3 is TGCGCCAGCAGCCAGACACGACTAGCGGAGAACAATGAGCAGTTCTTC.

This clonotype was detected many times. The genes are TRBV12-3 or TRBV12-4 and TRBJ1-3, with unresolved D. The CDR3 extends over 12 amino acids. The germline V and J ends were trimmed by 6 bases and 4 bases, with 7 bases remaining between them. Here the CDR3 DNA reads TGTGCCAGCAGAACACAGGGAAACACCATATATTTT. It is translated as CASRTQGNTIYF.

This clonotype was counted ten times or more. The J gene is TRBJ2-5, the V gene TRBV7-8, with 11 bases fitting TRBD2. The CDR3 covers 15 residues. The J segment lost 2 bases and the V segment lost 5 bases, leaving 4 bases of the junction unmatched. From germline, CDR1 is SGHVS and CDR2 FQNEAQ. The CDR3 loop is CASSPTSGVQETQYF. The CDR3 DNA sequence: TGTGCCAGCAGCCCGACTAGCGGGGTGCAAGAGACCCAGTACTTC.

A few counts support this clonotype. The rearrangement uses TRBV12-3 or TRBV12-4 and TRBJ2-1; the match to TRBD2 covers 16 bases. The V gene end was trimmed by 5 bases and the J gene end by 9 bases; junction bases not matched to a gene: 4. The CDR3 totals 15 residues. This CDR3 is CASSGTSGRAGEQFF. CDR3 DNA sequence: TGTGCCAGCAGTGGGACTAGCGGGAGGGCCGGTGAGCAGTTCTTC.

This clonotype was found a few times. The CDR3 DNA sequence: TGTGCCAGCAGCCCGGAGGACTATGGCTACACCTTC. It is translated as CASSPEDYGYTF. This chain links TRBV7-2 with TRBJ1-2; no definite D call. Germline V gene data show CDR1 as SGHTA and CDR2 as FQGNSA. CDR3 length: 12 residues. Trimming cost V 5 bases and J 3 bases, with 7 bases left between them.

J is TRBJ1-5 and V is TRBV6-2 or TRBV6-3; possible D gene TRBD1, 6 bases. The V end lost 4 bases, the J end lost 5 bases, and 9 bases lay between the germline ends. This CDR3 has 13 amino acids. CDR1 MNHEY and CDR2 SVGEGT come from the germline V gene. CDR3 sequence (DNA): TGTGCCAGCAGTTCGGACAGATATCAGCCCCAGCATTTT. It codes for CASSSDRYQPQHF.

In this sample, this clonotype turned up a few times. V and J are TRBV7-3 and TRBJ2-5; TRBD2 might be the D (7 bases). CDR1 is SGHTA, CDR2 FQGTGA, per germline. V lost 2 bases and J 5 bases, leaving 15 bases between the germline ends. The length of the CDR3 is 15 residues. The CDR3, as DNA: TGTGCCAGCAGCTTATTACGGGGGGCCGGGGAGACCCAGTACTTC. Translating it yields CASSLLRGAGETQYF.

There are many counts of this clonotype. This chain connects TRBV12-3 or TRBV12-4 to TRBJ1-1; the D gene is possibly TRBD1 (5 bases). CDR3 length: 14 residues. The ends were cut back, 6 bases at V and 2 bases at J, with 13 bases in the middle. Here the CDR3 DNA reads TGTGCCAGCAGGTACCGGGACCCTAACACTGAAGCTTTCTTT. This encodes CASRYRDPNTEAFF.

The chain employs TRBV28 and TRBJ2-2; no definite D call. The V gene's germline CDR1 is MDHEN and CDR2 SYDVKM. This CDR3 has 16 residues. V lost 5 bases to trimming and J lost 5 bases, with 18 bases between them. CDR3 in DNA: TGTGCCAGCAGTCCCACCCGGACCCACGGGACCGGGGAGCTGTTTTTT. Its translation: CASSPTRTHGTGELFF. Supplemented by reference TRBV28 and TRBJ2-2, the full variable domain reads DVKVTQSSRYLVKRTGEKVFLECVQDMDHENMFWYRQDPGLGLRLIYFSYDVKMKEKGDIPEGYSVSREKKERFSLILESASTNQTSMYLCASSPTRTHGTGELFFGEGSRLTVL.

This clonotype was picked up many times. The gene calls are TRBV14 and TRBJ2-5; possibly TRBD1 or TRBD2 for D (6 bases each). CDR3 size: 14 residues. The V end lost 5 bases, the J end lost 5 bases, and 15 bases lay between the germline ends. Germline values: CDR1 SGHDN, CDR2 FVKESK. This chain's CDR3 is CASSELGGMETQYF. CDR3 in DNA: TGTGCCAGCAGCGAACTCGGGGGCATGGAGACCCAGTACTTC.

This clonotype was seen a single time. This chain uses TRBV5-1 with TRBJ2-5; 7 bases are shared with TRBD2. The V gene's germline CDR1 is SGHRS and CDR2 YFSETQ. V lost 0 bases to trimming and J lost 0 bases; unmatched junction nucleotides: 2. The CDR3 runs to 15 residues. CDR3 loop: CASSLVGTNQETQYF. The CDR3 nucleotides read TGCGCCAGCAGCTTGGTGGGGACTAACCAAGAGACCCAGTACTTC.

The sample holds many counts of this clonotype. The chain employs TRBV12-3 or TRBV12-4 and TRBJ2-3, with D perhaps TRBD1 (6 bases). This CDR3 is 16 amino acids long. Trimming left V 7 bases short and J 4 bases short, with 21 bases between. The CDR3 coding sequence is TGTGCCAGCAACGGCAGGAGGACAGAACTCCCAGATACGCAGTATTTT. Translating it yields CASNGRRTELPDTQYF.

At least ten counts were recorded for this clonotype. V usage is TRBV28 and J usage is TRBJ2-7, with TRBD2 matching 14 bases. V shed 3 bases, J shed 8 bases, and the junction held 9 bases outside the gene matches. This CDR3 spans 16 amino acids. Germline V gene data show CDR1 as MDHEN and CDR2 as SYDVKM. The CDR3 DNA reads TGTGCCAGCAGTTTTTCGGGGACTAGCGGGAGTAGGAAGCAGTACTTC. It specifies CASSFSGTSGSRKQYF.

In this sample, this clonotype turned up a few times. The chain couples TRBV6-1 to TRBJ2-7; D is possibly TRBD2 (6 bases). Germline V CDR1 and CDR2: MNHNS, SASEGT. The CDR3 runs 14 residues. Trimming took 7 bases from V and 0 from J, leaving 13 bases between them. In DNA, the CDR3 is TGTGCCAGCACTACGGGGGAGACCTCCTACGAGCAGTACTTC. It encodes CASTTGETSYEQYF.

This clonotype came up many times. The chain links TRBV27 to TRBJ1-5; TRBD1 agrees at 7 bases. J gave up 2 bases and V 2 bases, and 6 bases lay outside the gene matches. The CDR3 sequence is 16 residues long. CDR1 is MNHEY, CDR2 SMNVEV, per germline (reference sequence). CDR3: CASSLAPRGGNQPQHF. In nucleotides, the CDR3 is TGTGCCAGCAGTTTAGCCCCCAGGGGGGGCAATCAGCCCCAGCATTTT.

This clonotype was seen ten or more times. CDR3 in DNA: TGTGCCAGCAGTAACAGGGAACGTGGCGAAAAACTGTTTTTT. Its translation: CASSNRERGEKLFF. V gene TRBV12-3 or TRBV12-4 combines with J gene TRBJ1-4, with D possibly matching TRBD1 (6 bases). V was clipped by 5 bases and J by 8 bases, with 15 bases between them. The CDR3 runs to 14 residues.

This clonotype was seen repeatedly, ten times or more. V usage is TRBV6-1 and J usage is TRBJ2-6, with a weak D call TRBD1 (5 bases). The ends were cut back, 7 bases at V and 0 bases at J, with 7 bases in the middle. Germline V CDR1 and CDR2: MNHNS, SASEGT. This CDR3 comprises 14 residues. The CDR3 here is CASMQGSGANVLTF. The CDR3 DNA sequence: TGTGCCAGCATGCAGGGCTCTGGGGCCAACGTCCTGACTTTC.